Each of the 22 T cell receptor beta chains below was sequenced from the same sample in a study of blood T cell repertoires in COVID-19. The protocol was immunoSEQ multiplex PCR, while the TCRdb copy is restricted to in-frame clones and leaves out a portion. The sample carries about 210,000 clones, 82% recorded once. Sequencing was done on a sample of peripheral blood. The receptor set was obtained from a woman in her forties with acute or convalescent COVID-19.

This clone was seen more than once but under ten times. The sample has other DNA sequences that encode this CDR3 too. The CDR3 DNA is TGTGCCAGCAGTCGGGGGGACTCCTACGAGCAGTACTTC. Protein sequence: CASSRGDSYEQYF. J is TRBJ2-7 and V is TRBV3-1 (or the pseudogene TRBV3-2), with 7 bases that match TRBD2. The CDR3 totals 13 residues. Trimming at V came to 6 bases and at J to 0 bases, leaving 2 bases not matched to a gene. The V gene's germline CDR1 is LGHDT and CDR2 YNNKEL (reference sequence).

This chain uses TRBV7-3 with TRBJ1-1; the match to TRBD1 covers 7 bases. From germline, CDR1 is SGHTA and CDR2 FQGTGA. CDR3 length equals 14 residues. V was pared by 5 bases and J by 4 bases, with 7 bases of the junction left unmatched. DNA for the CDR3: TGTGCCAGCAGCCCCAGGGACAGATCCACTGAAGCTTTCTTT. Its translation: CASSPRDRSTEAFF. Filled out from reference TRBV7-3 and TRBJ1-1, the complete variable domain reads GAGVSQTPSNKVTEKGKYVELRCDPISGHTALYWYRQSLGQGPEFLIYFQGTGAADDSGLPNDRFFAVRPEGSVSTLKIQRTERGDSAVYLCASSPRDRSTEAFFGQGTRLTVV.

Only one count was recorded for this clone. V gene TRBV18 combines with J gene TRBJ2-5; TRBD1 aligns across 9 bases. V shed 3 bases, J shed 2 bases, and the junction held 10 bases outside the gene matches. Germline V gene lookup returns CDR1 KGHSH and CDR2 LQKENI. This CDR3 is built from 17 residues. This CDR3 reads CASSPFPDRGEQETQYF. DNA for the CDR3: TGTGCCAGCTCACCCTTTCCTGACAGGGGGGAGCAAGAGACCCAGTACTTC.

The table lists this clone with a count of one. The chain carries TRBV27 and TRBJ1-2; D unresolved. Germline V gene lookup returns CDR1 MNHEY and CDR2 SMNVEV (reference sequence). This CDR3 comprises 14 residues. V was cut by 5 bases and J by 6 bases, with 16 bases left in between. The CDR3 loop reads CASSVNRQVNGYTF. CDR3 DNA: TGTGCCAGCAGTGTCAACCGCCAGGTTAATGGCTACACCTTC.

The chain recombines TRBV27 with TRBJ2-7; 9 bases map to TRBD1. V shed 6 bases and J 8 bases; nucleotides not matched to a gene: 14. CDR1 and CDR2 from the germline V gene are MNHEY and SMNVEV (reference sequence). This CDR3 comprises 15 residues. The CDR3 is CASSPLELGTGKQYF. The CDR3 bases are TGTGCCAGCAGCCCTCTAGAACTCGGGACAGGGAAGCAGTACTTC.

The V and J genes are TRBV27 and TRBJ2-2; TRBD1 matches at 8 bases. CDR1 is MNHEY, CDR2 SMNVEV, per germline (reference sequence). The CDR3 extends over 14 amino acids. V was clipped by 8 bases and J by 7 bases; unmatched bases: 9. The CDR3 sequence: CASCTGGKGGELFF. DNA of the CDR3: TGTGCCAGCTGCACAGGGGGAAAGGGCGGGGAGCTGTTTTTT.

CDR3 loop: CASAPGQSSYEQYF. The DNA of the CDR3 is TGTGCCAGCGCCCCGGGACAGAGCTCCTACGAGCAGTACTTC. V usage is TRBV25-1 and J usage is TRBJ2-7, with TRBD1 identical over 7 bases. The CDR3 is 14 residues long. V lost 8 bases and J lost 0; bases outside the gene matches: 7. Germline-derived CDR1 and CDR2 are MGHDK and SYGVNS.

The rearrangement joins TRBV4-1 to TRBJ2-7; TRBD1 aligns across 7 bases. The CDR3 runs 13 residues. After removal of 1 base from V and 6 bases from J, the junction contained 3 bases not matched to a gene. Germline CDR1 is MGHRA and CDR2 is YSYEKL. The CDR3 sequence is CASSQVTGVEQYF. DNA for the CDR3: TGCGCCAGCAGCCAAGTAACAGGGGTCGAGCAGTACTTC.

This clone has only one observation. The gene calls are TRBV5-1 and TRBJ2-1; D may be TRBD1 (5 bases). CDR1 and CDR2 from the germline V gene are SGHRS and YFSETQ. The CDR3 sequence is 16 residues long. With 3 bases removed from V and 1 base from J, the gap between germline ends came to 14 bases. CDR3 nucleotide sequence: TGCGCCAGCAGCTCATTCAACAGGATGTCCTACAATGAGCAGTTCTTC. It encodes CASSSFNRMSYNEQFF.

The chain couples TRBV6-5 to TRBJ2-7; 12 nucleotides match TRBD1. The CDR3 runs to 15 residues. The germline gives CDR1 MNHEY, CDR2 SVGAGI. V shed 6 bases, J shed 6 bases, and the junction held 9 bases outside the gene matches. In nucleotides, the CDR3 is TGTGCCAGCAGCTTAGGGGGACAGGGGGCGAGCGAGCAGTACTTC. This translates into CASSLGGQGASEQYF.

The chain joins TRBV5-1 to TRBJ2-5, with TRBD2 matching 11 bases. The CDR3 totals 16 residues. V trimming: 4 bases; J trimming: 2 bases; junction bases outside the gene matches: 7. Per the germline V gene, CDR1 is SGHRS and CDR2 is YFSETQ. This chain's CDR3 is CASSMTSGEAQETQYF. CDR3 nucleotide sequence: TGCGCCAGCAGCATGACTAGCGGGGAAGCACAAGAGACCCAGTACTTC. The entire variable domain, with the rest obtained from reference TRBV5-1 and TRBJ2-5, is as follows: KAGVTQTPRYLIKTRGQQVTLSCSPISGHRSVSWYQQTPGQGLQFLFEYFSETQRNKGNFPGRFSGRQFSNSRSEMNVSTLELGDSALYLCASSMTSGEAQETQYFGPGTRLLVL.

This clone was detected only once. The gene calls are TRBV4-3 and TRBJ2-7, with D possibly matching TRBD1 (6 bases). Trimming shortened V by 0 bases and J by 1 base, and 7 bases separated the two germline ends. This CDR3 is 14 amino acids long. Germline assignment: CDR1 LGHNA and CDR2 YSLEER. The CDR3 here is CASSQDGQSYEQYF. As DNA, the CDR3 is TGCGCCAGCAGCCAAGATGGACAGTCCTACGAGCAGTACTTC.

The chain employs TRBV10-3 and TRBJ2-7; 7 bases are a match to TRBD1. Germline CDR1 and CDR2: ENHRY and SYGVKD. The CDR3 covers 15 residues. V was clipped by 0 bases and J by 2 bases; unmatched bases: 4. For the CDR3, the DNA is TGTGCCATCAGTGAGTCGAGACAGGGAACCTACGAGCAGTACTTC. Residues: CAISESRQGTYEQYF.

The chain has TRBV30 and TRBJ1-1; 8 nucleotides match TRBD1. CDR3 length: 11 amino acids. Germline loops: CDR1 GTSNPN, CDR2 SVGIG (reference sequence). Trimming cost V 3 bases and J 11 bases; bases outside gene matches: 5. The CDR3 protein is CAWSDRGEAFF. DNA of the CDR3: TGTGCCTGGAGCGACAGGGGCGAGGCTTTCTTT.

This chain uses TRBV19 with TRBJ2-2, with 10 bases that match TRBD1. J lost 4 bases, V lost 5 bases, and 1 base had no gene match. The CDR3 is made up of 14 amino acids. CDR1 and CDR2 from the germline V gene are LNHDA and SQIVND (reference sequence). Written as DNA, the CDR3 is TGTGCCAGTAGTCGGACAGGGGGCACCGGGGAGCTGTTTTTT. This codes for CASSRTGGTGELFF.

This chain joins TRBV12-5 and TRBJ1-5, with D hard to call. The V gene lost 1 base and the J gene lost 2 bases, with 6 bases spanning the gap. This CDR3 has 14 amino acids. Germline V gene data show CDR1 as LGHNT and CDR2 as FRNRAP. CDR3 amino acids: CASGLAGGNQPQHF. The CDR3, as DNA: TGTGCTAGTGGTTTGGCGGGTGGCAATCAGCCCCAGCATTTT.

This clone was seen many times. V is TRBV30 and J is TRBJ2-3; D may be TRBD1 (6 bases). This CDR3 spans 15 amino acids. V was cut by 2 bases and J by 2 bases, with 14 bases left in between. Germline assignment: CDR1 GTSNPN and CDR2 SVGIG (reference sequence). The CDR3 DNA is TGTGCCTGGAGTCCCATGGGGGCCTCCACAGATACGCAGTATTTT. It yields the protein CAWSPMGASTDTQYF.

The chain carries TRBV30 and TRBJ1-4; tentatively, D is TRBD1 (5 bases). Trimming pared 5 bases from V and 0 bases from J, leaving 10 bases between. The CDR3 covers 14 residues. Germline CDR1 GTSNPN, CDR2 SVGIG (reference sequence). The CDR3 loop is CAWGTGATNEKLFF. The CDR3 bases are TGTGCCTGGGGTACAGGAGCAACTAATGAAAAACTGTTTTTT.

V is TRBV7-8 and J is TRBJ1-4, with D possibly being TRBD1 (6 bases). The germline CDR1 and CDR2 sequences are SGHVS and FQNEAQ. This CDR3 is 18 amino acids long. V lost 1 base to trimming and J lost 7 bases, with 22 bases between them. CDR3 sequence (DNA): TGTGCCAGCAGCTTAGGCCGGTCAGGGGACGGGGGGAGTGAAAAACTGTTTTTT. Amino acids: CASSLGRSGDGGSEKLFF.

This clone has only one observation. J is TRBJ2-1 and V is TRBV11-2; possible D gene TRBD2, 6 bases. The CDR3 totals 12 residues. Trimming removed 5 bases from V and 15 bases from J, with 17 bases in between. Germline V lookup: CDR1 SGHAT, CDR2 FQNNGV. CDR3 region: CASSPGDGLGFF. The CDR3 bases are TGTGCCAGCAGCCCGGGGGACGGGTTAGGGTTCTTC. Together with reference TRBV11-2 and TRBJ2-1, the CDR3 gives the full variable domain: EAGVAQSPRYKIIEKRQSVAFWCNPISGHATLYWYQQILGQGPKLLIQFQNNGVVDDSQLPKDRFSAERLKGVDSTLKIQPAKLEDSAVYLCASSPGDGLGFFGPGTRLTVL.

The chain uses TRBV30 and TRBJ1-1; no firm D call. Per germline, CDR1 GTSNPN and CDR2 SVGIG (reference sequence). V lost 2 bases, J lost 0 bases, and 19 bases lay in between. This CDR3 has 17 amino acids. DNA of the CDR3: TGTGCCTGGAGTACCCGAGTGACGGGGTTGATGAACACTGAAGCTTTCTTT. Translation: CAWSTRVTGLMNTEAFF.

The chain couples TRBV6-5 to TRBJ2-3, with D possibly being TRBD2 (6 bases). Germline values: CDR1 MNHEY, CDR2 SVGAGI. Trimming removed 4 bases from V and 5 bases from J, with 10 bases in between. This CDR3 has 13 amino acids. In DNA form, the CDR3 reads TGTGCCAGCAGTTGGACTACCCGAGATACGCAGTATTTT. Encoded protein: CASSWTTRDTQYF.